This T cell receptor (beta chain) was identified during a study of PD-1 blockade in classical Hodgkin lymphoma. Exposure to brentuximab vedotin varied, and each patient had relapsed following autologous stem cell transplantation. This table comes from immunoSEQ multiplex PCR, and its TCRdb copy is limited to in-frame clones, with some not included. Here the sample spans about 63,000 clones, about 88% being singletons. J lost 11 bases, V lost 0 bases, and 7 bases had no gene match. The CDR3 has 13 amino acids. Germline loops: CDR1 MNHEY, CDR2 SMNVEV (reference sequence). The material sequenced was peripheral blood mononuclear cells (PBMCs), taken before the second cycle of nivolumab. The receptor's source is a human donor with classical Hodgkin lymphoma. The J gene is TRBJ2-7, the V gene TRBV27, with 7 bases aligning to TRBD2. The CDR3 loop is CASSLSPGREEYF. CDR3 in DNA: TGTGCCAGCAGTTTATCACCGGGGAGGGAAGAGTACTTC.